Sequencing of this T cell receptor beta chain was carried out in a study of blood T cell repertoires in COVID-19. The overall study: Acute and convalescent COVID-19 samples came from the United States, Italy and Spain. T cells, B-cell-depleted T cells, or PBMCs provided the cDNA or gDNA that served as material.

In the authors' methods: Reference gene primers were amplified, and this amplification served to estimate nucleated cell counts. Assay used: immunoSEQ multiplex PCR; TCRdb lists only in-frame clones, some missing. V, J and clone size were drawn from that table, and D and trimming were deduced from the DNA. The table records some 150,000 clones, about 75% of them present only once. Trimming removed 5 bases from V and 5 bases from J, with 14 bases in between. Germline V gene sequence: CDR1 SEHNR, CDR2 FQNEAQ (reference sequence). This CDR3 spans 14 amino acids. The sequence derives from a woman in her forties or fifties who had recovered from COVID-19. The specimen was PBMCs or T cells enriched from blood (not recorded which). The V call is TRBV7-9, the J call TRBJ2-3, with D tentatively TRBD2 (6 bases). The DNA of the CDR3 is TGTGCCAGCAGCCCCGGGGGTAATGTAGATACGCAGTATTTT. It specifies CASSPGGNVDTQYF. Full variable domain (remainder filled in from reference TRBV7-9 and TRBJ2-3): DTGVSQNPRHKITKRGQNVTFRCDPISEHNRLYWYRQTLGQGPEFLTYFQNEAQLEKSRLLSDRFSAERPKGSFSTLEIQRTEQGDSAMYLCASSPGGNVDTQYFGPGTRLTVL.